This T cell receptor (beta chain) was obtained from a study of blood T cell repertoires in COVID-19. The wider study: Sample material is recorded as cDNA or gDNA derived from T cells, B-cell-depleted T cells, or PBMCs.

Original processing methods: Estimation of nucleated cell counts was performed using reference gene primer amplification. TCRdb's table, derived via immunoSEQ multiplex PCR, lists solely in-frame clones and lacks some. V and J calls and clone size are copied from that table; D and trimming were computed from the DNA. The data show approximately 210,000 clones, 70% to 90% seen once. The CDR3 is 14 residues long. The germline V gene has CDR1 SGHNT and CDR2 YYREEE (reference sequence). Trimming removed 3 bases at V and 6 bases at J, with 12 bases between. The TCR comes from a man in his forties or fifties with acute or convalescent COVID-19. The chain has TRBV5-4 and TRBJ2-2, with D tentatively TRBD2 (5 bases). The sample comprised peripheral blood. This chain's CDR3 is CASSSLSGSGELFF. The CDR3 nucleotides are TGTGCCAGCAGCTCCCTAAGCGGCTCCGGGGAGCTGTTTTTT.